Listed here are 3 T cell receptor beta chains from one sample, sequenced in a study of control samples from healthy donors and cancer patients. Using immunoSEQ multiplex PCR, the repertoire was profiled, and TCRdb retains in-frame clones only, with some absent. In the table there are tens of thousands of clones, 95% to 96% of which are singletons. Sample: blood. The origin of the receptors is a woman aged 25 to 39 in good health.

This clone is a singleton in its sample. J is TRBJ2-1 and V is TRBV9; TRBD2 aligns across 12 bases. Germline V gene lookup returns CDR1 SGDLS and CDR2 YYNGEE. CDR3 length: 13 residues. Trimming at V came to 10 bases and at J to 6 bases, leaving 5 bases not matched to a gene. CDR3 in DNA: TGTGCCTCCGGGACTAGCGGGCCCAATGAGCAGTTCTTC. This encodes CASGTSGPNEQFF. Full variable domain (missing parts from reference TRBV9 and TRBJ2-1): DSGVTQTPKHLITATGQRVTLRCSPRSGDLSVYWYQQSLDQGLQFLIQYYNGEERAKGNILERFSAQQFPDLHSELNLSSLELGDSALYFCASGTSGPNEQFFGPGTRLTVL.

V gene TRBV7-9 combines with J gene TRBJ2-1; 11 bases line up with TRBD2. With V trimmed by 5 bases and J by 8 bases, 11 bases remained unmatched. The germline CDR1 and CDR2 sequences are SEHNR and FQNEAQ (reference sequence). The CDR3 covers 16 residues. DNA of the CDR3: TGTGCCAGCAGCCCGCCCCGTGGACTAGCGGGCGATGAGCAGTTCTTC. Translation: CASSPPRGLAGDEQFF. The full variable domain, with the rest looked up from reference TRBV7-9 and TRBJ2-1, is DTGVSQNPRHKITKRGQNVTFRCDPISEHNRLYWYRQTLGQGPEFLTYFQNEAQLEKSRLLSDRFSAERPKGSFSTLEIQRTEQGDSAMYLCASSPPRGLAGDEQFFGPGTRLTVL.

This chain uses TRBV5-1 with TRBJ1-4, with 12 nucleotides matching TRBD1. CDR3 size: 15 residues. From germline, CDR1 is SGHRS and CDR2 YFSETQ. The trim removed 4 bases at V and 11 bases at J, leaving 9 bases unmatched. The CDR3 DNA reads TGCGCCAGCAGCCCGCCGGGACAGGGGGCGCAGAAACTGTTTTTT. This encodes CASSPPGQGAQKLFF. The full variable domain, with the rest looked up from reference TRBV5-1 and TRBJ1-4, is KAGVTQTPRYLIKTRGQQVTLSCSPISGHRSVSWYQQTPGQGLQFLFEYFSETQRNKGNFPGRFSGRQFSNSRSEMNVSTLELGDSALYLCASSPPGQGAQKLFFGSGTQLSVL.